The next 21 T cell receptor beta chains were all read from a single sample in a study of shared clonotypes between healthy human individuals. Sequenced by immunoSEQ multiplex PCR; TCRdb stores in-frame clones only, minus some. Here the sample spans a few million clones, approximately 94% being singletons. Sequencing input: naive CD4+ T cells sorted from blood. Subset described: CD45RA+ positively selected. Source of these receptors: a man aged 18 to 29 in good health.

This chain uses TRBV6-6 with TRBJ2-3, with 10 bases aligning to TRBD2. This CDR3 has 15 amino acids. With 2 bases clipped from V and 6 bases from J, the junction kept 5 bases outside the gene matches. From germline, CDR1 is MNHNY and CDR2 SVGAGI (reference sequence). CDR3 sequence reads: CASSYIGAGGDTQYF. DNA of the CDR3: TGTGCCAGCAGTTACATAGGAGCGGGAGGGGATACGCAGTATTTT.

The chain links TRBV2 to TRBJ2-2; 12 bases agree with TRBD2. This CDR3 has 16 amino acids. V trimming: 6 bases; J trimming: 0 bases; junction bases outside the gene matches: 2. Germline CDR1 SNHLY, CDR2 FYNNEI. The CDR3 bases are TGTGCCAGCAGAAGGACTAGCGGGGCGAACACCGGGGAGCTGTTTTTT. It specifies CASRRTSGANTGELFF. Complete variable domain (other parts from reference TRBV2 and TRBJ2-2): EPEVTQTPSHQVTQMGQEVILRCVPISNHLYFYWYRQILGQKVEFLVSFYNNEISEKSEIFDDQFSVERPDGSNFTLKIRSTKLEDSAMYFCASRRTSGANTGELFFGEGSRLTVL.

The chain uses TRBV6-6 and TRBJ2-7; 11 bases map to TRBD2. J lost 9 bases, V lost 0 bases, and 7 bases had no gene match. This CDR3 comprises 15 residues. Germline V CDR1 and CDR2: MNHNY, SVGAGI (reference sequence). The CDR3 DNA reads as TGTGCCAGCAGTTACTCGGGACTAGCGGCTTTGGGGCAGTACTTC. Its protein is CASSYSGLAALGQYF.

CDR3 amino acids: CASSLPLEMNTEAFF. For the CDR3, the DNA is TGTGCCAGCAGCTTACCGTTAGAAATGAACACTGAAGCTTTCTTT. The V gene is TRBV7-9, the J gene TRBJ1-1, with D hard to call. Trimming removed 2 bases at V and 0 bases at J, with 10 bases between. Germline V gene lookup returns CDR1 SEHNR and CDR2 FQNEAQ (reference sequence). This CDR3 is 15 amino acids long.

The rearrangement joins TRBV7-2 to TRBJ1-1, with no clear D. Trimming removed 5 bases from V and 9 bases from J, with 16 bases in between. This CDR3 has 13 amino acids. Germline V gene data show CDR1 as SGHTA and CDR2 as FQGNSA. The chain's CDR3 is CASSIRGAGKAFF. In DNA, the CDR3 is TGTGCCAGCAGCATCCGTGGTGCGGGCAAAGCTTTCTTT.

The chain has TRBV7-6 and TRBJ1-3; D unclear. Germline CDR1 is SGHVS and CDR2 is FNYEAQ. CDR3 length equals 16 residues. The V end lost 2 bases, the J end lost 0 bases, and 11 bases lay between the germline ends. The DNA for the CDR3 is TGTGCCAGCAGCTTAAGGACTTATGGCTCTGGAAACACCATATATTTT. Protein sequence: CASSLRTYGSGNTIYF.

This chain uses TRBV11-2 with TRBJ1-2, with 7 bases aligning to TRBD1. The CDR3 loop spans 14 amino acids. V was pared by 4 bases and J by 7 bases, with 9 bases of the junction left unmatched. The germline gives CDR1 SGHAT, CDR2 FQNNGV. The CDR3 loop is CASSSTGSGVGYTF. The CDR3 DNA is TGTGCCAGCAGCTCGACAGGGTCCGGAGTTGGCTACACCTTC.

The rearrangement uses TRBV9 and TRBJ1-2; 8 bases align to TRBD1. The CDR3 has 18 residues. Germline CDR1 and CDR2: SGDLS and YYNGEE. V gave up 0 bases and J gave up 2 bases; unmatched junction bases: 12. The CDR3 DNA reads TGTGCCAGCAGCGTAGTCCGGACAGGGAACGGGGTCAACTATGGCTACACCTTC. It codes for CASSVVRTGNGVNYGYTF.

The chain employs TRBV19 and TRBJ2-3; 7 bases agree with TRBD1. This CDR3 region has 13 residues. Germline V CDR1 and CDR2: LNHDA, SQIVND (reference sequence). Trimming took 10 bases from V and 5 from J; bases not matched to a gene: 9. The DNA for the CDR3 is TGTGCCACCTCGGACAGGCCGTTAGATACGCAGTATTTT. It yields the protein CATSDRPLDTQYF.

To note about this clone: The same CDR3 arises from other DNA sequences in this sample as well. The chain joins TRBV7-9 to TRBJ2-7; the match to TRBD1 covers 7 bases. V shed 1 base and J 3 bases; nucleotides not matched to a gene: 0. This CDR3 spans 13 amino acids. Germline values: CDR1 SEHNR, CDR2 FQNEAQ (reference sequence). CDR3 residues: CASSLDRGYEQYF. The DNA of the CDR3 is TGTGCCAGCAGCTTAGACAGGGGCTACGAGCAGTACTTC.

The rearrangement uses TRBV27 and TRBJ2-1; 9 bases are a match to TRBD2. Trimming removed 2 bases from V and 4 bases from J; junction bases left unmatched: 9. CDR1 MNHEY and CDR2 SMNVEV come from the germline V gene (reference sequence). There are 17 residues in the CDR3. CDR3 loop: CASSLVQLAGEYNEQFF. In DNA, the CDR3 is TGTGCCAGCAGTTTAGTCCAACTAGCGGGTGAATACAATGAGCAGTTCTTC.

The rearrangement uses TRBV27 and TRBJ2-7; 10 bases are a match to TRBD1. Germline lookup yields CDR1 MNHEY and CDR2 SMNVEV (reference sequence). V shed 4 bases and J 5 bases; nucleotides not matched to a gene: 8. The CDR3 sequence is 15 residues long. The CDR3 reads CASSSRGQGFDEQYF. CDR3 nucleotide sequence: TGTGCCAGCAGTTCAAGGGGACAGGGGTTCGACGAGCAGTACTTC.

This chain connects TRBV27 to TRBJ1-5; 8 bases are a match to TRBD1. There are 16 residues in the CDR3. Germline trimming cut 5 bases from V and 6 bases from J; bases unmatched to any gene: 12. Germline CDR1 MNHEY, CDR2 SMNVEV (reference sequence). The CDR3, as DNA: TGTGCCAGCAGTCCCGGAGACAGGGGACGGGGTCAGCCCCAGCATTTT. Amino acids: CASSPGDRGRGQPQHF.

The chain is built from TRBV27 and TRBJ2-7; TRBD2 might be the D (5 bases). The CDR3 is 14 residues long. Per the germline V gene, CDR1 is MNHEY and CDR2 is SMNVEV (reference sequence). V lost 3 bases, J lost 6 bases, and 15 bases lay in between. The CDR3 DNA sequence: TGTGCCAGCAGTTTTATGAGACTACCCTTCGAGCAGTACTTC. Protein product: CASSFMRLPFEQYF.

The J gene is TRBJ2-3, the V gene TRBV7-2, with 10 bases aligning to TRBD2. The CDR3 runs to 15 residues. V was pared by 2 bases and J by 4 bases, with 3 bases of the junction left unmatched. CDR1 is SGHTA and CDR2 is FQGNSA in the germline V gene. CDR3 sequence reads: CASSLQAGGSDTQYF. CDR3 in DNA: TGTGCCAGCAGCTTACAAGCGGGAGGGTCAGATACGCAGTATTTT.

Note on this clone: The junction departs from the called germline gene at one end, perhaps through a read error. The CDR3 spells CASMVQGGKQPQHF. The DNA of the CDR3 is TGTGCCAGTATGGTGCAGGGTGGCAAACAGCCCCAGCATTTT. The chain has TRBV19 and TRBJ1-5, with TRBD1 as a possible D gene (5 bases). In germline, CDR1 is LNHDA, CDR2 SQIVND (reference sequence). This CDR3 has 14 amino acids.

The chain has TRBV6-5 and TRBJ1-3, with D unclear. V shed 6 bases and J shed 2 bases, with 11 bases lying between them. The CDR3 is 14 residues long. Germline V gene lookup returns CDR1 MNHEY and CDR2 SVGAGI. DNA of the CDR3: TGTGCCAGCAGAGCCTCGGGGACTGGAAACACCATATATTTT. Its translation: CASRASGTGNTIYF.

This chain joins TRBV18 and TRBJ2-5; 7 bases agree with TRBD1. With V trimmed by 1 base and J by 5 bases, 4 bases remained unmatched. Germline V gene data show CDR1 as KGHSH and CDR2 as LQKENI. The CDR3 spans 14 residues. The CDR3 DNA reads as TGTGCCAGCTCACCACGGGAACAGGGGGAGACCCAGTACTTC. It translates to CASSPREQGETQYF.

This rearrangement joins TRBV28 to TRBJ1-2, with D possibly TRBD1 on 5 matching bases. The CDR3 is 15 residues long. The V end was cut by 6 bases, the J end by 2 bases, with 16 bases between. Germline CDR1 is MDHEN and CDR2 is SYDVKM. CDR3 in amino acids: CASSSVDRPNYGYTF. The CDR3 DNA reads TGTGCCAGCAGCTCGGTCGACAGACCCAACTATGGCTACACCTTC.

This clone was found once. This chain joins TRBV28 and TRBJ2-2; D call uncertain. V was shortened by 6 bases and J by 6 bases, with 8 bases between the two germline ends. Germline values: CDR1 MDHEN, CDR2 SYDVKM. This CDR3 is 12 amino acids long. The CDR3 protein is CASSLHPGELFF. CDR3 nucleotides: TGTGCCAGCAGCCTACATCCCGGGGAGCTGTTTTTT.

The chain couples TRBV6-1 to TRBJ1-5; D is unclear. The germline V gene encodes CDR1 MNHNS and CDR2 SASEGT. Deletions cut 7 bases from V and 0 bases from J, with 7 bases between. This CDR3 contains 13 residues. The CDR3 is CASMWDSNQPQHF. In nucleotides, the CDR3 is TGTGCCAGCATGTGGGATAGCAATCAGCCCCAGCATTTT.